This T cell receptor beta chain was found in a study of cytomegalovirus exposure and HLA in healthy donors. Remarks on this clone: One junction end disagrees with the germline gene, perhaps due to a read error.

Use of 60 Vbeta and 13 Jbeta primers characterized the PCR. Assay used: immunoSEQ multiplex PCR; TCRdb lists only in-frame clones, some missing. Seen here are about 150,000 clones, approximately 72% observed once, and the top ten hold over 2%. The CDR3 length is 15 residues. Germline V gives CDR1 MNHEY, CDR2 SVGAGI. The specimen sequenced was PBMCs. The TCR comes from a man between 35 and 55 years old in good health and CMV-seronegative. The chain recombines TRBV6-5 with TRBJ2-3, with TRBD1 matching over 10 bases. The CDR3 region has the DNA TGTGCCAGCAGTAACTCGGGACAGGGGCCAGATACGCAGTATTTT. Protein product: CASSNSGQGPDTQYF.